The present T cell receptor (beta chain) was sequenced within a study of T cell responses to AZD1222 COVID-19 vaccine. As to this clone: What it recognizes is unknown.

Method: immunoSEQ multiplex PCR; TCRdb's copy keeps in-frame clones and lacks some. In the table there are approximately 130,000 clones, about 93% of which are singletons. Study-level findings and limits: CD4 TCRs covered the whole spike, strongest at regions 160-218 and 743-854.

The CDR3 spans 14 residues. Trimming stripped 0 bases from V and 0 bases from J, with 4 bases between. The germline V gene has CDR1 SGDLS and CDR2 YYNGEE. The source of this sequence is an adult in good health. This chain connects TRBV9 to TRBJ1-3; D is unclear. The sample in question was peripheral blood, obtained on day 0 of AZD1222 vaccination. CDR3: CASSVEASGNTIYF. The DNA for the CDR3 is TGTGCCAGCAGCGTAGAGGCCTCTGGAAACACCATATATTTT.